The 5 T cell receptor beta chains listed next were all sequenced from one sample in a study of blood T cell repertoires in COVID-19 (dated by TCRdb to the early 2020s). The library was produced with the immunoSEQ multiplex PCR assay. TCRdb stores this immuneACCESS table with in-frame sequences only. Part of the clones is absent; in the studies checked, under half of the shortfall reflects unresolved V genes, and no reason is known for the rest. In this sample the table shows over 120,000 clones, approximately 79% of which occur a single time. Clones ranked in the top ten supply just under 3% of the sample. Sequenced input: PBMCs or T cells enriched from blood (not recorded which). Receptors originate from a woman aged 50 to 60 who had recovered from COVID-19.

V and J are TRBV28 and TRBJ1-2; D is possibly TRBD1 (6 bases). V gave up 7 bases and J gave up 5 bases, with 11 bases separating them. This CDR3 is 12 amino acids long. From germline, CDR1 is MDHEN and CDR2 SYDVKM. The CDR3 DNA reads TGTGCCAGCACTTCACAGGGATATGGCTACACCTTC. Amino acid sequence: CASTSQGYGYTF.

In its sample, this clone was seen a few times. Other nucleotide sequences from this sample produce the same CDR3. The chain carries TRBV5-5 and TRBJ2-7, with 9 bases that match TRBD1. V lost 3 bases, J lost 7 bases, and 2 bases stayed unmatched. Germline V gene data show CDR1 as SGHKS and CDR2 as YYEKEE (reference sequence). This CDR3 contains 12 residues. CDR3: CASSWTGEEQYF. In DNA, the CDR3 is TGTGCCAGCAGCTGGACAGGGGAAGAGCAGTACTTC.

The genes are TRBV4-1 and TRBJ1-2, with D possibly TRBD1 on 5 matching bases. The CDR3 length is 13 residues. V was pared by 4 bases and J by 8 bases, with 14 bases between. CDR1 and CDR2 from the germline V gene are MGHRA and YSYEKL. CDR3 sequence reads: CASSLWTGGGYTF. CDR3 sequence (DNA): TGCGCCAGCAGCCTTTGGACGGGGGGAGGCTACACCTTC.

V gene TRBV6-5 combines with J gene TRBJ1-5; D remains unclear. V lost 3 bases and J lost 11, with 17 bases in between. CDR3 size: 14 residues. Per germline, CDR1 MNHEY and CDR2 SVGAGI. The CDR3 coding sequence is TGTGCCAGCAGTTATTCCGGACGGGAAGAGACCCAGCATTTT. Protein: CASSYSGREETQHF.

As for this clone: A read error may produce the germline difference seen at one junction end. The genes are TRBV18 and TRBJ1-5; 7 bases align to TRBD1. CDR3 length: 16 residues. CDR1 and CDR2 from the germline V gene are KGHSH and LQKENI. In DNA form, the CDR3 reads TGTGCCAGCTCGCCACCGGGACAGCAGAGCAATCAGCCCCAGCATTTT. Protein: CASSPPGQQSNQPQHF.